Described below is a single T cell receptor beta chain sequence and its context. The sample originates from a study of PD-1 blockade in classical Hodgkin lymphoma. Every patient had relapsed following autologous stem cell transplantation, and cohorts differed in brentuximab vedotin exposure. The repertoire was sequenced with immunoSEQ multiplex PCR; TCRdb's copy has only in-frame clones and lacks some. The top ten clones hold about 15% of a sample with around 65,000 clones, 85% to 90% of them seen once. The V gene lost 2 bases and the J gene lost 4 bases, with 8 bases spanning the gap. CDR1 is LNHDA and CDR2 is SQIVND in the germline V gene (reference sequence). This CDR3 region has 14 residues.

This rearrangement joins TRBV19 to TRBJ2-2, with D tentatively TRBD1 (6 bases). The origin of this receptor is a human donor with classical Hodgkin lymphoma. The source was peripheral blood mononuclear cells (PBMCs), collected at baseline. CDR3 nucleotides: TGTGCCAGTAGTATATTGGACAGCACCGGGGAGCTGTTTTTT. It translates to CASSILDSTGELFF.